The T cell receptor (beta chain) under discussion was sequenced for a study of sequential checkpoint blockade in melanoma. Across the study: Randomization was 1:1 between first-line nivolumab→ipilimumab and ipilimumab→nivolumab. After both sequences, patients received maintenance nivolumab.

The CDR3 totals 12 residues. Trimming removed 4 bases at V and 3 bases at J, with 8 bases between. The germline CDR1 and CDR2 sequences are SGHRS and YFSETQ. Data came from immunoSEQ multiplex PCR; TCRdb stores just in-frame clones and leaves some out. The sample has 30,000 to 40,000 clones; over 75% are singletons. The treatment denotes: randomized to nivolumab then ipilimumab (arm A) or the reverse (arm B). Sorted cells were live CD3+CD8+, lacking CD19 and CD56, from PBMCs. The chain has TRBV5-1 and TRBJ2-7; tentative D call: TRBD2 (5 bases). The TCR sequence derives from a human donor with melanoma. The specimen comprised CD8+ T cells sorted from blood (inferred from file names), sampled from a patient given nivolumab and ipilimumab in sequence. CDR3 nucleotides: TGCGCCAGCAGCCGAGAGGGCTACGAGCAGTACTTC. Translation gives CASSREGYEQYF. The full variable domain, completed using reference TRBV5-1 and TRBJ2-7, is KAGVTQTPRYLIKTRGQQVTLSCSPISGHRSVSWYQQTPGQGLQFLFEYFSETQRNKGNFPGRFSGRQFSNSRSEMNVSTLELGDSALYLCASSREGYEQYFGPGTRLTVT.